Below are 12 T cell receptor beta chains sequenced from a single sample in a study of shared clonotypes between healthy human individuals. Libraries were prepared by immunoSEQ multiplex PCR; TCRdb keeps only in-frame clonotypes and omits some of them. The sample has about 480,000 clones, 70% to 80% seen once; the top ten hold over 10%. Sequencing was done on a sample of PBMCs. All receptors derive from a woman between 40 and 50 years old in good health. Some clones in this sample may be carry-over from other donors' samples.

J is TRBJ2-7 and V is TRBV20-1, with D hard to call. V dropped 6 bases and J dropped 3 bases, with 6 bases sitting between them. CDR3 size: 10 residues. CDR1 DFQATT and CDR2 SNEGSKA come from the germline V gene (reference sequence). The CDR3 spells CSALDYEQYF. Written as DNA, the CDR3 is TGCAGTGCCCTTGACTACGAGCAGTACTTC.

This clone came up once. The chain carries TRBV7-8 and TRBJ2-5; D is possibly TRBD1 (6 bases). This CDR3 has 14 amino acids. Germline-derived CDR1 and CDR2 are SGHVS and FQNEAQ. V gave up 5 bases and J gave up 7 bases, with 17 bases separating them. The CDR3 sequence: CASSRSRGRGTQYF. In nucleotides, the CDR3 is TGTGCCAGCAGCCGATCCAGGGGAAGGGGGACCCAGTACTTC.

This clone was seen more than once but under ten times. This chain joins TRBV5-4 and TRBJ1-3; 9 bases fit TRBD1. The germline gives CDR1 SGHNT, CDR2 YYREEE (reference sequence). V shed 2 bases and J 4 bases; nucleotides not matched to a gene: 7. The CDR3 runs 16 residues. Written as DNA, the CDR3 is TGTGCCAGCAGCTTACCTCCGGGACAGGGAGGAAACACCATATATTTT. This gives the protein CASSLPPGQGGNTIYF.

The chain is built from TRBV7-2 and TRBJ1-4; D gene unclear. The CDR3 is made up of 16 amino acids. V was cut by 1 base and J by 7 bases, with 16 bases left in between. Germline CDR1 reads SGHTA; CDR2 reads FQGNSA. This CDR3 reads CASSLGPSGMGEKLFF. Written as DNA, the CDR3 is TGTGCCAGCAGCTTAGGGCCTAGTGGGATGGGTGAAAAACTGTTTTTT.

The genes are TRBV7-2 and TRBJ1-1; D is perhaps TRBD1 (5 bases). Germline V CDR1 and CDR2: SGHTA, FQGNSA. This CDR3 region has 14 residues. V lost 2 bases and J 4 bases, leaving 11 bases between the germline ends. In nucleotides, the CDR3 is TGTGCCAGCAGCTTACTATATGGGACCACTGAAGCTTTCTTT. Its translation: CASSLLYGTTEAFF.

This clone was recorded a few times. A much larger clone is a single base away; this may be a read error. The gene calls are TRBV9 and TRBJ1-1, with D tentatively TRBD1 (5 bases). V lost 4 bases and J 1 base, leaving 8 bases between the germline ends. Germline CDR1 SGDLS, CDR2 YYNGEE. The CDR3 is made up of 13 amino acids. This chain's CDR3 is CASSSGQNTEAFF. The CDR3 nucleotides read TGTGCCAGCAGCTCCGGACAGAACACTGAAGCTTTCTTT.

The genes are TRBV7-9 and TRBJ2-7; the D gene is possibly TRBD1 (6 bases). Trimming took 1 base from V and 9 from J, leaving 16 bases between them. Looked up from germline, CDR1 is SEHNR and CDR2 is FQNEAQ (reference sequence). CDR3 length: 14 amino acids. The CDR3 region is CASSLGGSGEWQYF. CDR3 nucleotides: TGTGCCAGCAGCTTAGGGGGTTCAGGGGAGTGGCAGTACTTC.

V gene TRBV7-3 combines with J gene TRBJ2-7; D is undetermined. The CDR3 contains 14 residues. The V gene lost 2 bases and the J gene lost 3 bases, with 11 bases spanning the gap. From germline, CDR1 is SGHTA and CDR2 FQGTGA. The CDR3 spells CASSLQAGYYEQYF. CDR3 DNA sequence: TGTGCCAGCAGCTTACAGGCAGGTTACTACGAGCAGTACTTC.

The chain combines TRBV27 with TRBJ2-5; D gene ambiguous. Germline V gene data show CDR1 as MNHEY and CDR2 as SMNVEV (reference sequence). The CDR3 spans 14 residues. The germline V and J ends were trimmed by 0 bases and 4 bases, with 9 bases remaining between them. The CDR3 DNA reads TGTGCCAGCAGTTTATCGAGGTCGGTAGAGACCCAGTACTTC. Translated: CASSLSRSVETQYF.

The chain couples TRBV6-5 to TRBJ2-7, with D possibly being TRBD1 or TRBD2 (5 bases each). Trimming removed 6 bases from V and 4 bases from J, with 19 bases in between. Germline V gene data show CDR1 as MNHEY and CDR2 as SVGAGI. CDR3 length equals 15 residues. CDR3 loop: CASRPSGTLNYEQYF. CDR3 coding DNA: TGTGCCAGCAGGCCTTCCGGGACCTTAAATTACGAGCAGTACTTC.

The table lists this clone with a few counts. This rearrangement joins TRBV12-5 to TRBJ2-7; 9 nucleotides line up with TRBD2. This CDR3 is built from 18 residues. Losses at the gene ends were 0 bases for V and 2 bases for J; bases not matched to a gene: 11. Germline V gives CDR1 LGHNT, CDR2 FRNRAP. CDR3 sequence (DNA): TGTGCTAGTGGTTTGGTCCAAAGATGGCGGGAGGGGGCCTACGAGCAGTACTTC. This gives the protein CASGLVQRWREGAYEQYF.

The J gene is TRBJ2-5, the V gene TRBV29-1, with D possibly called TRBD1 or TRBD2 (5 bases each). The tail of the sequence fits TRBJ2-7 better, so the J call may be wrong. Per the germline V gene, CDR1 is SQVTM and CDR2 is ANQGSEA. The CDR3 loop spans 14 amino acids. Here the CDR3 DNA reads TGCAGCGTCGCAACGGGACGCAGCTCCTACGAGCAGTACTTC. Translation: CSVATGRSSYEQYF.